These T cell receptor beta chains were read from a single sample in a study of blood T cell repertoires in COVID-19. Sequenced by immunoSEQ multiplex PCR; TCRdb stores in-frame clones only, minus some. The sample lists around 260,000 clones, roughly 87% seen once, with approximately 0.7% in the top ten. The sample consisted of peripheral blood. Every receptor here comes from a human donor in a cohort sampled during active COVID-19. Both conserved end residues are part of each CDR3. A D gene is named only where the DNA matches it firmly. For some rows the clone size is stated as once, few or many, or as a class when expanded; others skip it.

>TRBJ1-2|TRBV7-2|-|TRBD1
TGTGCCAGCAGCTCCACAGGGGGCTATGGCTACACCTTC
CASSSTGGYGYTF
>TRBJ1-6|TRBV7-2|-|-
TGTGCCAGCAGCCCCGACACCCGCTCCTATAATTCACCCCTCCACTTT
CASSPDTRSYNSPLHF
>TRBJ2-7|TRBV28|-|TRBD1
TGTGCCAGCAAAGGGACAGGGTACCACGAGCAGTACTTC
CASKGTGYHEQYF
>TRBJ2-7|TRBV5-6|-|-
TGTGCCAGCAGCTTGGGCCAGAGAGGCTACGAGCAGTACTTC
CASSLGQRGYEQYF
>TRBJ1-1|TRBV6-1|-|TRBD1
TGTGCCAGCAGTGACAGGGGGAAAAACACTGAAGCTTTCTTT
CASSDRGKNTEAFF
>TRBJ2-5|TRBV7-2|-|-
TGTGCCAGCAGCTTAGGATGGAGGGAGACCCAGTACTTC
CASSLGWRETQYF
>TRBJ2-5|TRBV20-1|-|-
TGCAGCGTTTTCCGCCAAGAGACCCAGTACTTC
CSVFRQETQYF
>TRBJ1-2|TRBV9|-|-
TGTGCCAGCAGCCCCCCCGGGGGTGAGGCCAACTATGGCTACACCTTC
CASSPPGGEANYGYTF
>TRBJ1-2|TRBV7-2|once|TRBD1
TGTGCCAGCAGCTTGACAGGGAACCGGAACACCTTC
CASSLTGNRNTF
>TRBJ1-2|TRBV4-2|-|-
TGTGCCAGCAGCCAAGACGGGACTTCTAACTATGGCTACACCTTC
CASSQDGTSNYGYTF
>TRBJ1-4|TRBV30|-|-
TGTGCCTGGAGTGTATCAGGGGTAGGAGAAAAACTGTTTTTT
CAWSVSGVGEKLFF
>TRBJ2-7|TRBV28|once|-
TGTGCCAGCAGTTTACCGGTACGAGGGCAACACGAGCAGTACTTC
CASSLPVRGQHEQYF
>TRBJ2-3|TRBV5-4|once|TRBD2
TGTGCCAGCAGCTTAACTAGCGGAGGAACAGATACGCAGTATTTT
CASSLTSGGTDTQYF
>TRBJ1-2|TRBV27|few|TRBD1
TGTGCCAGCAGTGCCGGGACAGGGCGGACCTATGGCTACACCTTC
CASSAGTGRTYGYTF
>TRBJ2-7|TRBV7-2|-|TRBD1
TGTGCCAGCAGCTCAGACAGGGGCCTCGCTTACGAGCAGTACTTC
CASSSDRGLAYEQYF
>TRBJ2-7|TRBV5-4|-|TRBD2
TGTGCCAGCAGCTTCGGACTAGCGGGAAGCTCCTACGAGCAGTACTTC
CASSFGLAGSSYEQYF
>TRBJ2-7|TRBV7-2|-|TRBD2
TGTGCCAGCAGCTCCCAGCGGGGGGGCTCCTACGAGCAGTACTTC
CASSSQRGGSYEQYF
>TRBJ1-1|TRBV19|-|-
TGTGCCAGTAGTATGGGCCAGCACACTGAAGCTTTCTTT
CASSMGQHTEAFF
>TRBJ2-7|TRBV5-4|-|TRBD1
TGTGCCAGCAGCTTGACAGGGGGCAACGAGCAGTACTTC
CASSLTGGNEQYF
>TRBJ2-4|TRBV12-3/TRBV12-4|-|-
TGTGCCAGCAGTTTAGTTGAGGGTTACATTCAGTACTTC
CASSLVEGYIQYF
>TRBJ1-5|TRBV6-2/TRBV6-3|-|-
TGTGCCAGCAGTTACTGGACAGAGATTAATCAGCCCCAGCATTTT
CASSYWTEINQPQHF
>TRBJ2-1|TRBV4-3|-|TRBD2
TGCGCCAGCAGCCAAGGAGTCTTTAGCGGGGCCTCCTACAATGAGCAGTTCTTC
CASSQGVFSGASYNEQFF
>TRBJ2-4|TRBV7-9|-|-
TGTGCCAGCAGCTTAGCGTCCGGGGTGGGCAAAAACATTCAGTACTTC
CASSLASGVGKNIQYF
>TRBJ1-6|TRBV2|-|TRBD1
TGTGCCAGCACCGGGACAGGGAATTCACCCCTCCACTTT
CASTGTGNSPLHF
>TRBJ1-5|TRBV7-9|-|-
TGTGCCACTTCCCAGGGAACCTTAAGCAATCAGCCCCAGCATTTT
CATSQGTLSNQPQHF
>TRBJ2-7|TRBV30|-|-
TGTGCCTGTTATCGGTCCTACGAGCAGTACTTC
CACYRSYEQYF
>TRBJ2-7|TRBV7-2|-|TRBD1
TGTGCCAGCAGCATTAGACAGGGCCGGTCCTACGAGCAGTACTTC
CASSIRQGRSYEQYF
>TRBJ1-3|TRBV7-8|-|TRBD1
TGTGCCAGCAGCCGCCCGAGGACAGGGAGCTCTGGAAACACCATATATTTT
CASSRPRTGSSGNTIYF
>TRBJ2-7|TRBV5-1|few|TRBD1
TGCGCCAGCAGCTTCTGGACAGGGACCTCCTACGAGCAGTACTTC
CASSFWTGTSYEQYF
>TRBJ1-1|TRBV2|-|-
TGTGCCAGCAGTGAAGCGATAGGGGCGCACACTGAAGCTTTCTTT
CASSEAIGAHTEAFF
>TRBJ1-1|TRBV13|-|TRBD1
TGTGCCAGCAGGGGGACGGGACAGGGGATCGAAGCTTTCTTT
CASRGTGQGIEAFF
>TRBJ2-2|TRBV30|-|-
TGTGCCTGGAGAGAAAACTCCGGGGAGCTGTTTTTT
CAWRENSGELFF
>TRBJ2-7|TRBV4-3|-|TRBD1
TGCGCCAGCAGCCAAGTAGTACAGGGGATGGAGCAGTACTTC
CASSQVVQGMEQYF
>TRBJ1-2|TRBV6-5|-|-
TGTGCCAGCAGTTACACAGGGTCGGGTGGCTACACCTTC
CASSYTGSGGYTF
>TRBJ2-1|TRBV7-6|-|-
TGTGCCAGCAGCTTCCCAACGACAGGAGGCGGGGAGCAGTTCTTC
CASSFPTTGGGEQFF
>TRBJ2-7|TRBV7-2|-|TRBD2
TGTGCCAGCAGCTTATCAACCGCAAGGATAGCGGGAGGGCCTTACGAGCAGTACTTC
CASSLSTARIAGGPYEQYF
>TRBJ2-5|TRBV30|-|TRBD1
TGTGCCTGGAGTCTACACAGGGGGCGCCAGGTGACCCAGTACTTC
CAWSLHRGRQVTQYF
>TRBJ1-2|TRBV28|-|-
TGTGCCAGCGGGGGCGCCTACTATGGCTACACCTTC
CASGGAYYGYTF
>TRBJ2-5|TRBV3-1/TRBV3-2|-|-
TGTGCCAGCAGCCAAGATTTTGTGAGCGCGCAAGGCGAGACCCAGTACTTC
CASSQDFVSAQGETQYF
>TRBJ2-6|TRBV7-2|-|-
TGTGCCAGCAGCTTAGCTTACAGCAGCTCTGGGGCCAACGTCCTGACTTTC
CASSLAYSSSGANVLTF
>TRBJ1-1|TRBV28|few|TRBD1
TGTGCCAGCAGTTCCCATAGAGGGGGCTTTACTGGGGCCCCTGAAGCTTTCTTT
CASSSHRGGFTGAPEAFF
>TRBJ2-2|TRBV2|-|TRBD2
TGTGCCAGCCTACGGGGGGGCTCTGTCGGGGAGCTGTTTTTT
CASLRGGSVGELFF
>TRBJ2-7|TRBV19|-|-
TGTGCCAGTAGTATTTACTTCCGCTACGAGCAGTACTTC
CASSIYFRYEQYF
>TRBJ1-3|TRBV6-1|-|-
TGTGCCAGCAGTGAACTGGGAAACACCATATATTTT
CASSELGNTIYF
>TRBJ2-5|TRBV5-1|-|-
TGCGCCAGCAGCGAAATGACTCAAGAGACCCAGTACTTC
CASSEMTQETQYF
>TRBJ1-4|TRBV9|-|-
TGTGCCAGCAGCGTAGCGGTACAGATTAATGAAAAACTGTTTTTT
CASSVAVQINEKLFF
>TRBJ1-3|TRBV7-2|-|-
TGTGCCAGCAGCCTTAATGGTCGAGGGCGAAACACCATATATTTT
CASSLNGRGRNTIYF
>TRBJ1-5|TRBV4-2|few|-
TGTGCCAGCAGCCCAACTTTACACAGGTCCCCCAATCAGCCCCAGCATTTT
CASSPTLHRSPNQPQHF
>TRBJ2-7|TRBV19|-|-
TGTGCCAGTAGTATTACGAGCAGACTCCCCTACGAGCAGTACTTC
CASSITSRLPYEQYF
>TRBJ2-7|TRBV5-4|-|-
TGTGCCAGCAGCATACGGGACAAATACTACGAGCAGTACTTC
CASSIRDKYYEQYF
>TRBJ1-1|TRBV5-3|few|-
TGTGCCAGAAAGCTCACAGTTTACAACACTGAAGCTTTCTTT
CARKLTVYNTEAFF
>TRBJ2-3|TRBV5-5|-|-
TGTGCCAGCAGCTTACTAGCAGATGCTAGCACAGATACGCAGTATTTT
CASSLLADASTDTQYF
>TRBJ2-1|TRBV6-5|-|-
TGTGCCAGCAGTTACGACAGAGCCTCCTACAATGAGCAGTTCTTC
CASSYDRASYNEQFF
>TRBJ1-6|TRBV19|-|-
TGTGCCAGTAAGAGGGATGGGTCAGGGGATTCACCCCTCCACTTT
CASKRDGSGDSPLHF